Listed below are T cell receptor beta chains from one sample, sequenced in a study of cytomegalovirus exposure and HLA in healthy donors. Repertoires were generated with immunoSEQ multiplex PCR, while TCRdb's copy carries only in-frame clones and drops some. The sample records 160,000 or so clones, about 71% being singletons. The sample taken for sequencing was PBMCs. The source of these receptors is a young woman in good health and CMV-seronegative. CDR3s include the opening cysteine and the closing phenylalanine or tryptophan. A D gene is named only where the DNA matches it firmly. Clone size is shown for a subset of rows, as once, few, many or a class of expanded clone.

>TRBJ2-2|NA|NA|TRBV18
CASSQRTAGELFF
TGTGCCAGCTCCCAAAGGACAGCCGGGGAGCTGTTTTTT
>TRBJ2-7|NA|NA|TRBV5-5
CASSLVSGVYEQYF
TGTGCCAGCAGCTTGGTCTCGGGGGTGTACGAGCAGTACTTC
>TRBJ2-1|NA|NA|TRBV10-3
CAISAIGAVEQFF
TGTGCCATCAGTGCAATAGGGGCGGTTGAGCAGTTCTTC
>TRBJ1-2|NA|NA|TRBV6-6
CASRDTGEVKYGYTF
TGTGCCAGCAGAGACACGGGGGAAGTAAAGTATGGCTACACCTTC
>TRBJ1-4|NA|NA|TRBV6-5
CASRHPGTDNEKLFF
TGTGCCAGCAGGCATCCCGGGACTGATAATGAAAAACTGTTTTTT
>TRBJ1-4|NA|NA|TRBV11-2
CASSFDREKLFF
TGTGCCAGCAGCTTTGACAGGGAAAAACTGTTTTTT
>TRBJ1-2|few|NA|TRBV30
CASEGSTAYGYTF
TGTGCCTCGGAAGGCTCGACAGCCTATGGCTACACCTTC
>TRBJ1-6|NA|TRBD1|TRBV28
CASSQGTEGNSPLHF
TGTGCCAGCAGCCAAGGGACAGAAGGTAATTCACCCCTCCACTTT
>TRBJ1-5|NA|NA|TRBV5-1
CASNPAGLNQPQHF
TGCGCCAGCAACCCGGCGGGGCTAAATCAGCCCCAGCATTTT
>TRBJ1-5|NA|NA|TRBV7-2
CASSLEQGGNQPQHF
TGTGCCAGCAGCTTAGAGCAGGGAGGGAATCAGCCCCAGCATTTT
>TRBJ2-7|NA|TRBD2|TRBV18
CASSPPGAVAGPYEQYF
TGTGCCAGCTCACCACCCGGGGCGGTAGCGGGGCCCTACGAGCAGTACTTC
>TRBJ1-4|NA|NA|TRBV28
CASSTRGGDEKLFF
TGTGCCAGCAGTACCCGGGGGGGAGATGAAAAACTGTTTTTT
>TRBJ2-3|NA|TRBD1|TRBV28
CASSYGTGGTDTQYF
TGTGCCAGCAGTTATGGGACAGGGGGCACAGATACGCAGTATTTT
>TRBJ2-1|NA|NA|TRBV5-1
CASSLAEGGAPPLEQFF
TGCGCCAGCAGCTTGGCCGAAGGGGGGGCCCCTCCCCTTGAGCAGTTCTTC